Below are 10 T cell receptor beta chains sequenced from a single sample in a study of cytomegalovirus exposure and HLA in healthy donors. PCR involved 60 Vbeta and 13 Jbeta primers. The table came from immunoSEQ multiplex PCR; TCRdb's copy has only in-frame clones and leaves some out. Counted here are some 150,000 clones, roughly 78% occurring once; the ten biggest clones make up 3% to 3.5%. Sequencing input: PBMCs. The receptor source for this set is a man between 18 and 29 years old in good health and CMV-seropositive.

This clone was detected once. This chain uses TRBV6-6 with TRBJ2-2; 8 positions match TRBD2. The V and J ends lost 2 bases and 5 bases, in that order; junction bases with no gene match: 1. The CDR3 covers 14 residues. CDR1 MNHNY and CDR2 SVGAGI come from the germline V gene (reference sequence). The CDR3 DNA follows: TGTGCCAGCAGTTACCGCGGGAGGACCGGGGAGCTGTTTTTT. Translating it yields CASSYRGRTGELFF.

The genes are TRBV5-1 and TRBJ1-5; D remains unclear. The CDR3 runs to 15 residues. Germline V gene lookup returns CDR1 SGHRS and CDR2 YFSETQ. V was trimmed by 0 bases and J by 9 bases, leaving 16 bases between them. The CDR3 spells CASSLAGPLLGPQHF. CDR3 DNA: TGCGCCAGCAGCTTGGCAGGTCCGCTTTTAGGGCCCCAGCATTTT.

Regarding this clone: This specimen includes other DNA sequences encoding the same CDR3. The V call is TRBV7-9, the J call TRBJ2-7; D gene ambiguous. With 6 bases removed from V and 0 bases from J, the gap between germline ends came to 6 bases. The CDR3 is 12 residues long. CDR1 SEHNR and CDR2 FQNEAQ come from the germline V gene (reference sequence). The CDR3 loop reads CASSSVSYEQYF. CDR3 coding DNA: TGTGCCAGCAGTTCGGTCTCCTACGAGCAGTACTTC.

The genes are TRBV9 and TRBJ2-7; D gene ambiguous. CDR1 is SGDLS, CDR2 YYNGEE, per germline. The CDR3 has 17 residues. Deletions cut 3 bases from V and 3 bases from J, with 22 bases between. CDR3 residues: CASSAEASPLPNYEQYF. The CDR3, as DNA: TGTGCCAGCAGCGCCGAGGCCTCCCCTCTGCCAAACTACGAGCAGTACTTC. Based on the CDR3 plus reference TRBV9 and TRBJ2-7, the full variable domain is DSGVTQTPKHLITATGQRVTLRCSPRSGDLSVYWYQQSLDQGLQFLIQYYNGEERAKGNILERFSAQQFPDLHSELNLSSLELGDSALYFCASSAEASPLPNYEQYFGPGTRLTVT.

Only a few counts were recorded for this clone. The chain links TRBV4-1 to TRBJ2-2; D remains ambiguous. There are 13 residues in the CDR3. Germline values: CDR1 MGHRA, CDR2 YSYEKL. Trimming took off 6 bases at V and 5 bases at J, with 10 bases between the two ends. The CDR3, as DNA: TGCGCCAGCAGTCATCTCGGTACCGGGGAGCTGTTTTTT. Protein sequence: CASSHLGTGELFF.

For the CDR3, the DNA is TGTGCCAGCCCCGAAGGGGCAGGGGAAGAAGCTTTCTTT. Its protein product is CASPEGAGEEAFF. The J gene is TRBJ1-1, the V gene TRBV2; D possibly corresponds to TRBD1 (6 bases). CDR3 size: 13 residues. The germline gives CDR1 SNHLY, CDR2 FYNNEI. V was trimmed by 8 bases and J by 8 bases, leaving 18 bases between them.

The chain employs TRBV6-5 and TRBJ2-7, with D possibly being TRBD1 (6 bases). V was shortened by 2 bases and J by 2 bases, with 10 bases between the two germline ends. The CDR3 spans 14 residues. Germline assignment: CDR1 MNHEY and CDR2 SVGAGI. CDR3 bases: TGTGCCAGCAGTTACAGCAGGGGTCCCTACGAGCAGTACTTC. Translating it yields CASSYSRGPYEQYF.

This clone was observed a single time. The gene calls are TRBV5-1 and TRBJ1-2, with D uncertain. V was pared by 1 base and J by 4 bases, with 11 bases between. In germline, CDR1 is SGHRS, CDR2 YFSETQ. The CDR3 extends over 14 amino acids. The CDR3 spells CASSLTGSAYGYTF. The DNA of the CDR3 is TGCGCCAGCAGCTTGACCGGGTCGGCCTATGGCTACACCTTC.

The V and J genes are TRBV30 and TRBJ1-1; no firm D call. The CDR3 loop spans 12 amino acids. Germline CDR1 and CDR2: GTSNPN and SVGIG (reference sequence). Trimming took 2 bases from V and 9 from J, leaving 13 bases between them. CDR3 sequence reads: CAWSPGTTKAFF. In DNA, the CDR3 is TGTGCCTGGAGTCCGGGAACTACAAAAGCTTTCTTT. Combining the CDR3 with reference TRBV30 and TRBJ1-1 gives the whole variable domain SQTIHQWPATLVQPVGSPLSLECTVEGTSNPNLYWYRQAAGRGLQLLFYSVGIGQISSEVPQNLSASRPQDRQFILSSKKLLLSDSGFYLCAWSPGTTKAFFGQGTRLTVV.

J is TRBJ1-4 and V is TRBV9; a weak D match, TRBD1 (5 bases). The CDR3 covers 17 residues. Per the germline V gene, CDR1 is SGDLS and CDR2 is YYNGEE. The germline V and J ends were trimmed by 6 bases and 4 bases, with 22 bases remaining between them. The CDR3 DNA reads as TGTGCCAGCACTTCCCCGGACCTGACAGCTAATAATGAAAAACTGTTTTTT. This sequence encodes CASTSPDLTANNEKLFF.